The 4 T cell receptor beta chains below were found in one sample sequenced in a study of OX40 agonist ivuxolimab in advanced cancers. Profiled with immunoSEQ multiplex PCR; TCRdb holds only in-frame clones, not every one. The table has around 79,000 clones, around nine tenths seen once. The material sequenced was CD4+ or CD8+ T cells sorted from blood, taken in a trial of the OX40 agonist ivuxolimab. The receptors originated from an adult with an advanced solid tumor such as melanoma, head and neck, liver or kidney cancer.

This clone was recorded only once. The J gene is TRBJ2-5, the V gene TRBV7-2, with 9 bases identical to TRBD2. The CDR3 is made up of 15 amino acids. V dropped 5 bases and J dropped 5; count of bases not matched to a gene: 9. Germline V gives CDR1 SGHTA, CDR2 FQGNSA. The CDR3: CASSPAGGLGETQYF. CDR3 in DNA: TGTGCCAGCAGCCCAGCGGGGGGTCTCGGCGAGACCCAGTACTTC.

This clone has only one observation. The V and J genes are TRBV19 and TRBJ2-6; 8 nucleotides line up with TRBD1. CDR3 length: 17 amino acids. Trimming removed 9 bases from V and 0 bases from J; junction bases left unmatched: 10. Germline V gene lookup returns CDR1 LNHDA and CDR2 SQIVND (reference sequence). In nucleotides, the CDR3 is TGTGCCAGCAATCCCGGGACAGGATTCTCTGGGGCCAACGTCCTGACTTTC. Its protein product is CASNPGTGFSGANVLTF.

The V call is TRBV18, the J call TRBJ2-2; 11 positions agree with TRBD2. Germline CDR1 reads KGHSH; CDR2 reads LQKENI. The CDR3 runs to 17 residues. J was trimmed by 7 bases and V by 3 bases; bases with no gene match: 10. CDR3: CASSPAGTSGYGGELFF. As DNA, the CDR3 is TGTGCCAGCTCACCGGCCGGGACTAGCGGTTACGGCGGGGAGCTGTTTTTT.

V is TRBV5-1 and J is TRBJ1-1; 8 bases fit TRBD1. V shed 4 bases, J shed 6 bases, and the junction held 5 bases outside the gene matches. This CDR3 region has 13 residues. Per germline, CDR1 SGHRS and CDR2 YFSETQ. CDR3 loop: CASSMDRVAEAFF. DNA of the CDR3: TGCGCCAGCAGCATGGACAGGGTCGCTGAAGCTTTCTTT.